Following are 5 T cell receptor beta chains from one sample sequenced in a study of regulatory T cells in long-lasting Graves disease. The time point: persistent/refractory GD, antithyroid drugs over 5 years with positive TRAb. PBMCs provided the RNA from which the TCR library was made. In building TCR beta libraries, iRepertoire HTBI primers were used together with Arm-PCR of CDR3 regions. Via MiXCR, TCRdb re-called the multiplex PCR reads, giving one row per CDR3 protein. The table records about 470,000 distinct CDR3 sequences, 20% to 25% of them present only once. This specimen was peripheral blood mononuclear cells (PBMCs), taken when the disease was refractory, from a patient treated with antithyroid drugs. All receptors derive from a female donor with Graves disease.

The chain couples TRBV3-1 to TRBJ1-2; possible D gene TRBD1, 5 bases. The CDR3 extends over 14 amino acids. Germline lookup yields CDR1 LGHDT and CDR2 YNNKEL (reference sequence). V was cut by 0 bases and J by 3 bases, with 8 bases left in between. The CDR3 loop reads CASSQDSTDYGYTF. In DNA, the CDR3 is TGTGCCAGCAGCCAAGATTCGACAGACTATGGCTACACCTTC.

This clonotype has only a few counts. The V gene is TRBV14, the J gene TRBJ1-2; D unclear. CDR1 SGHDN and CDR2 FVKESK come from the germline V gene. The CDR3 covers 15 residues. The V end was cut by 0 bases, the J end by 7 bases, with 15 bases between. CDR3 in DNA: TGTGCCAGCAGCCAAGACTCGTGGGGTTTTAGTGGCTACACCTTC. This codes for CASSQDSWGFSGYTF.

The chain joins TRBV29-1 to TRBJ2-7; TRBD2 is a possible D gene (6 bases). Germline assignment: CDR1 SQVTM and CDR2 ANQGSEA. V was shortened by 3 bases and J by 6 bases, with 12 bases between the two germline ends. There are 12 residues in the CDR3. In DNA, the CDR3 is TGCAGCGTTGAGGGCGGGGCGTTCGAGCAGTACTTC. Protein product: CSVEGGAFEQYF.

This chain joins TRBV5-5 and TRBJ1-2; D call uncertain. Deletions cut 0 bases from V and 7 bases from J, with 16 bases between. Germline V CDR1 and CDR2: SGHKS, YYEKEE (reference sequence). The CDR3 contains 15 residues. The CDR3 region has the DNA TGTGCCAGCAGCTTGGTTGGGGATATGGGCGGTGGCTACACCTTC. Translation gives CASSLVGDMGGGYTF.

This clonotype occurred a few times. This chain uses TRBV28 with TRBJ2-1; D call uncertain. The CDR3 is 15 amino acids. Germline CDR1 and CDR2: MDHEN and SYDVKM. The V gene lost 2 bases and the J gene lost 5 bases, with 13 bases spanning the gap. Here the CDR3 reads CASSLKRTIHNEQFF. The CDR3 DNA follows: TGTGCCAGCAGTTTAAAACGGACGATTCACAATGAGCAGTTCTTC.